The clone carrying this T cell receptor (beta chain) was observed a single time. TCRdb's copy holds only in-frame clones and misses some; the assay was immunoSEQ multiplex PCR. The table has 260,000 or so clones, 70% to 90% seen once. This sample was included in a study of blood T cell repertoires in COVID-19. Background on the study: COVID-19 samples, acute and convalescent, were from the United States, Italy and Spain. T cells, B-cell-depleted T cells, or PBMCs provided the cDNA or gDNA that served as material.

Input material: peripheral blood. The TCR originated in a human donor in a cohort sampled during active COVID-19.

As DNA, the CDR3 is TGTGCCACCAGTGATTCATCACACAGGGGGTGGGATGGCCGGGAGCTGTTTTTT. Its protein product is CATSDSSHRGWDGRELFF. The chain has TRBV24-1 and TRBJ2-2; 8 bases align to TRBD1. The CDR3 has 18 residues. The junction had 16 bases not matched to a gene; V was cut back by 2 bases and J by 9 bases. CDR1 is KGHDR, CDR2 SFDVKD, per germline.